This record covers a single T cell receptor beta chain. This entry is derived from a study of blood T cell repertoires in COVID-19. The CDR3 sequence is 13 residues long. V lost 2 bases and J lost 5, with 9 bases in between. Germline values: CDR1 MNHNS, CDR2 SASEGT. Clones were sequenced by immunoSEQ multiplex PCR, and TCRdb holds only the in-frame ones, with some missing. The data hold under 20,000 clones, with roughly 90% observed a single time. The chain is built from TRBV6-1 and TRBJ1-1, with unresolved D. The origin of this receptor is a human donor in a cohort sampled during active COVID-19. The donor label of this sample is uncertain. Material: peripheral blood. CDR3 sequence: CASSEPRGTEAFF. Written as DNA, the CDR3 is TGTGCCAGCAGTGAACCTCGGGGAACTGAAGCTTTCTTT.